This TCR beta chain was sequenced during a study of blood T cell repertoires in COVID-19. Across the whole study: Sites in the United States, Italy and Spain provided acute and convalescent COVID-19 samples.

This CDR3 region has 13 residues. V lost 2 bases and J lost 9, with 11 bases in between. The germline CDR1 and CDR2 sequences are GTSNPN and SVGIG (reference sequence). Original methodology: Counts of nucleated cells, estimated from reference gene primer amplification, were obtained. TCRdb's table, derived via immunoSEQ multiplex PCR, lists solely in-frame clones and lacks some. Clonal size and the V and J genes are those of that table, whereas D and trimming came from the DNA. The sample contains about 28,000 clones, about 80% of which appear only once. The specimen was peripheral blood. The chain links TRBV30 to TRBJ1-6, with D possibly matching TRBD1 (6 bases). The sequence was collected from a man in his 70s with active COVID-19. CDR3 loop: CAWSRGGPSPLHF. The CDR3 DNA is TGTGCCTGGAGTCGGGGGGGCCCTTCACCCCTCCACTTT.